This TCR beta chain was sequenced for a study of T-cell memory formation after mild COVID-19. Study summary: Across donors, TCR clusters were largely donor specific.

General study results and limits: From day 15 to 85, contracting clones were balanced between CD4 and CD8, whereas later expanders leaned toward CD4+.

TCRdb processed the 5' RACE reads anew with MiXCR; each CDR3 protein has one entry. The sample records roughly 260,000 distinct CDR3 sequences, roughly 15% being singletons. This clonotype was seen a few times. The antigen is not known. Sequenced sample: PBMCs or a T cell subset sorted from them (not recorded which). The sequence was collected from a man aged 18 to 35 who had mild COVID-19 (a few samples of this study predate the infection). Cell type and time point are not known.

CDR3 sequence reads: CASSLESGYGYTF. CDR3 nucleotides: TGCGCCAGCAGCTTGGAATCGGGCTATGGCTACACCTTC. The chain employs TRBV5-1 and TRBJ1-2; the D is unclear. Trimming pared 0 bases from V and 4 bases from J, leaving 7 bases between. This CDR3 has 13 amino acids. Germline-derived CDR1 and CDR2 are SGHRS and YFSETQ.